This TCR beta chain was captured by sequencing in a study of OX40 agonist ivuxolimab in advanced cancers. General notes on the study: The costimulatory receptor OX40 (CD134) was targeted by ivuxolimab, a fully human IgG2 agonistic monoclonal antibody. Intravenous ivuxolimab was administered to patients every 2 weeks at six dose levels: 0.01, 0.1, 0.3, 1.5, 3 and 10 mg/kg. Among the roughly 50 dose-escalation patients, around 19 had hepatocellular carcinoma, 15 or so melanoma, 9 renal cell carcinoma and 9 head and neck cancer. In the dose-escalation cohort, 65% to 85% of patients were male, and the mean age was roughly 60 years with a range of roughly 20 to 85. Patients were allowed to have had prior anti-PD-1, anti-PD-L1 or anti-CTLA-4 therapy, and more than 30% of the dose-escalation patients had previously received checkpoint inhibitors. Partial responses occurred in three dose-escalation patients: two with cutaneous melanoma and one with hepatocellular carcinoma. The point of sequencing TCRbeta in the periphery was to test whether ivuxolimab changed TCR sequence diversity and drove clonal T-cell expansion. The paper reports the monotherapy dose-escalation portion (N of about 51 patients) of the phase I ivuxolimab trial. Overall study results and their limits: At doses from 0.1 to 3.0 mg/kg, clonal expansion was seen in both CD4+ and CD8+ blood T cells between baseline and week 6. Low levels of normalized T-cell clonal expansion were also seen in some patients who did not respond. After ivuxolimab, more expanded clones were found on average in CD8+ T cells than in CD4+ T cells. Which antigens the clonally expanded peripheral T cells were specific for was not determined. In the 0.1-3.0 mg/kg groups, partial responders were among the patients with the lowest normalized peripheral clonal expansion, particularly in CD8+ T cells.

Patients with autoimmune disease history or receiving systemic immunosuppression were excluded from the trial. In every dose cohort, peripheral blood was drawn for TCR sequencing at baseline, cycle 4 day 1, and cycle 7 day 1. The samples were taken from a phase I, first-in-human, multicenter, open-label dose-escalation trial of ivuxolimab. The trial enrolled adults with locally advanced or metastatic head and neck squamous cell, hepatocellular, melanoma or renal cell carcinoma. Before TCR sequencing, CD4+ T cells and CD8+ T cells were sorted from peripheral blood as separate populations. The CDR3, cysteine through phenylalanine, is 12 amino acids long. Only CDR3 DNA remains: 36 bases, in frame from the first base. The V and J ends are trimmed by 8 bases and 0 bases, leaving 8 bases between them. CDR1 and CDR2 are drawn from the germline V gene: MDHEN, SYDVKM. Genomic DNA was extracted from sorted cells for sequencing of the TCRbeta CDR3 region. The immunoSEQ Assay was used to sequence the TCRbeta CDR3 regions. TCRdb stores this immuneACCESS table with in-frame sequences only. Part of the clones is absent; in the studies checked, under half of the shortfall reflects unresolved V genes, and no reason is known for the rest. The sample table lists fewer than 35,000 clones, roughly 74% of them with a count of one. The top ten clones comprise roughly an eighth of the sample.

Concerning this clone itself: Its cognate antigen has yet to be identified. Base-call qualities are not available, and no considerably larger clone is one nucleotide away.

This clonotype was obtained from an adult with an advanced solid tumor such as melanoma, head and neck, liver or kidney cancer. The sequence links TRBV28 to TRBJ2-7; there is no confident call for the D gene. The specimen comprised CD4+ or CD8+ T cells sorted from blood, sampled in a trial of the OX40 agonist ivuxolimab. The DNA reads as follows: TGTGCCAGCTCACCTTACTCCTACGAGCAGTACTTC. Translation gives CASSPYSYEQYF.